This paragraph covers one T cell receptor beta chain sequence. This record belongs to a study of blood T cell repertoires in COVID-19. V dropped 4 bases and J dropped 1 base, with 5 bases sitting between them. The CDR3 length is 13 residues. Germline CDR1 and CDR2: LNHDA and SQIVND (reference sequence). The protocol was immunoSEQ multiplex PCR, while the TCRdb copy is restricted to in-frame clones and leaves out a portion. The profile shows roughly 200,000 clones, approximately 85% of them singletons. Sequencing was carried out using PBMCs or T cells enriched from blood (not recorded which). V usage is TRBV19 and J usage is TRBJ1-3; no definite D call. The TCR was taken from a man aged 35-49 years who had recovered from COVID-19. CDR3 loop: CASSTTSGNTIYF. The CDR3 DNA follows: TGTGCCAGTAGTACAACTTCTGGAAACACCATATATTTT.